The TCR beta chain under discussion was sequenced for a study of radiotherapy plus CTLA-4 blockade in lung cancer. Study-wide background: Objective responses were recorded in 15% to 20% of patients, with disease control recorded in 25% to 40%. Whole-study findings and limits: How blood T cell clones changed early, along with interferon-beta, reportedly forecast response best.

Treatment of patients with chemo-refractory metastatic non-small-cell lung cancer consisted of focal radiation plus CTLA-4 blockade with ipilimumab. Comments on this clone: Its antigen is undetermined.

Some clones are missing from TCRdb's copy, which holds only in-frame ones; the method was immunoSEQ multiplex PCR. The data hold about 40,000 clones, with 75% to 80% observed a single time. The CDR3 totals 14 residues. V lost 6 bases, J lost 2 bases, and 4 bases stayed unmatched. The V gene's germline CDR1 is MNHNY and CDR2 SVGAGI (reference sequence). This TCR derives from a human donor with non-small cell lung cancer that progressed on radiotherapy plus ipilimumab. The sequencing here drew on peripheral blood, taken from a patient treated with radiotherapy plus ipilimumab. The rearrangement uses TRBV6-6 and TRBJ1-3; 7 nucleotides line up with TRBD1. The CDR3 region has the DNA TGTGCCAGCAGCCTGACAGGGACTGGAAACACCATATATTTT. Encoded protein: CASSLTGTGNTIYF.